This T cell receptor beta chain was identified during a study of graft-versus-host responses after intestinal transplantation. The wider study: Uniformly, recipients were administered anti-thymocyte globulin induction with subsequent tacrolimus and steroids for around three years.

CDR1 is SGHDT, CDR2 YYEEEE, per germline. The CDR3 runs to 16 residues. Trimming at V came to 5 bases and at J to 4 bases, leaving 8 bases not matched to a gene. Remarks on this clone: Its antigen is still unknown.

Findings and caveats of the study: Maximum circulating GvH clone levels tracked with early post-transplant HvG decreases. Present in recipient marrow, GvH clones included some that appeared first in ileum or blood.

The assay was immunoSEQ multiplex PCR, and TCRdb's table has in-frame clones only and misses some. This sample has under 100,000 clones, with roughly 85% found just once. The material was unstimulated CD4+ T cells sorted from spleen or lymph node cells, obtained before intestinal transplant. The rearrangement links TRBV5-6 to TRBJ2-7; 14 nucleotides match TRBD2. This clonotype originated in a human donor who received an intestinal transplant. Here the CDR3 DNA reads TGTGCCAGCAGACGGGGACTAGCGGGAGACGAATACGAGCAGTACTTC. Translated, it gives CASRRGLAGDEYEQYF. The variable domain in full, with the rest retrieved from reference TRBV5-6 and TRBJ2-7, is DAGVTQSPTHLIKTRGQQVTLRCSPKSGHDTVSWYQQALGQGPQFIFQYYEEEERQRGNFPDRFSGHQFPNYSSELNVNALLLGDSALYLCASRRGLAGDEYEQYFGPGTRLTVT.